This passage covers 19 T cell receptor beta chains from one sample sequenced in a study of OX40 agonist ivuxolimab in advanced cancers. Repertoires were generated with immunoSEQ multiplex PCR, while TCRdb's copy carries only in-frame clones and drops some. The table records some 110,000 clones, roughly nine tenths of them present only once. The source was CD4+ or CD8+ T cells sorted from blood, collected in a trial of the OX40 agonist ivuxolimab. Every receptor here comes from an adult with an advanced solid tumor such as melanoma, head and neck, liver or kidney cancer.

The rearrangement links TRBV6-5 to TRBJ1-6; possible D gene TRBD1, 6 bases. Germline V gene data show CDR1 as MNHEY and CDR2 as SVGAGI. CDR3 length: 12 amino acids. In DNA form, the CDR3 reads TGTGCGGTTAGCAGGGGTAATTCACCCCTCCACTTT. It is translated as CAVSRGNSPLHF.

Concerning this clone: A much larger clone differs from this one at a single base, so this may be a read error. The sample contains more than one DNA sequence encoding this CDR3. The rearrangement uses TRBV2 and TRBJ1-1; D is uncertain. Germline CDR1 is SNHLY and CDR2 is FYNNEI. The CDR3 is 12 residues long. Deletions cut 7 bases from V and 0 bases from J, with 6 bases between. CDR3: CASTRVNTEAFF. CDR3 bases: TGTGCCAGCACACGAGTGAACACTGAAGCTTTCTTT.

This clone was recorded once. The V and J genes are TRBV9 and TRBJ1-5; TRBD1 matches at 8 bases. Germline-derived CDR1 and CDR2 are SGDLS and YYNGEE. V lost 5 bases, J lost 7 bases, and 5 bases stayed unmatched. The CDR3 loop spans 13 amino acids. The CDR3 nucleotides are TGTGCCAGCAGACAGGGGGTCTGGCAGCCCCAGCATTTT. Translated: CASRQGVWQPQHF.

This clone was counted once. The CDR3 here is CASSPSGPGEKLFF. DNA for the CDR3: TGTGCCAGCAGTCCCTCGGGGCCGGGTGAAAAACTGTTTTTT. V is TRBV27 and J is TRBJ1-4; possible D gene TRBD1, 5 bases. The V gene lost 5 bases and the J gene lost 7 bases, with 14 bases spanning the gap. The CDR3 runs 14 residues. The germline CDR1 and CDR2 sequences are MNHEY and SMNVEV (reference sequence). The whole variable domain, remainder taken from reference TRBV27 and TRBJ1-4, is EAQVTQNPRYLITVTGKKLTVTCSQNMNHEYMSWYRQDPGLGLRQIYYSMNVEVTDKGDVPEGYKVSRKEKRNFPLILESPSPNQTSLYFCASSPSGPGEKLFFGSGTQLSVL.

The V call is TRBV15, the J call TRBJ1-2; TRBD1 agrees at 9 bases. Trimming removed 11 bases from V and 0 bases from J; junction bases left unmatched: 19. There are 18 residues in the CDR3. Germline CDR1 and CDR2: LNHNV and YYDKDF (reference sequence). The CDR3 DNA reads TGTGCCGTAAAGGAGAAGGACAGGGGAAGTTCAGCTAACTATGGCTACACCTTC. Protein sequence: CAVKEKDRGSSANYGYTF.

This clone was seen only once. The rearrangement uses TRBV28 and TRBJ1-5; D remains unclear. CDR3 length equals 17 residues. The germline V gene has CDR1 MDHEN and CDR2 SYDVKM. With 3 bases removed from V and 1 base from J, the gap between germline ends came to 16 bases. CDR3 sequence: CASSFNTRGGSNQPQHF. The CDR3 coding sequence is TGTGCCAGCAGTTTCAACACCCGGGGTGGGAGCAATCAGCCCCAGCATTTT. The full variable domain, its missing parts supplied by reference TRBV28 and TRBJ1-5, is DVKVTQSSRYLVKRTGEKVFLECVQDMDHENMFWYRQDPGLGLRLIYFSYDVKMKEKGDIPEGYSVSREKKERFSLILESASTNQTSMYLCASSFNTRGGSNQPQHFGDGTRLSIL.

V usage is TRBV10-3 and J usage is TRBJ2-2; 8 bases are a match to TRBD1. V trimming: 2 bases; J trimming: 2 bases; junction bases outside the gene matches: 4. This CDR3 is 16 amino acids long. Germline CDR1 ENHRY, CDR2 SYGVKD. The CDR3 region has the DNA TGTGCCATCAGTGAGCGACAGGGGCCCAACACCGGGGAGCTGTTTTTT. As protein: CAISERQGPNTGELFF.

The V call is TRBV7-2, the J call TRBJ1-6; D uncertain. This CDR3 spans 14 amino acids. Germline V gene lookup returns CDR1 SGHTA and CDR2 FQGNSA. V lost 0 bases to trimming and J lost 7 bases, with 7 bases between them. CDR3: CASSLALGNSPLHF. The CDR3 DNA reads as TGTGCCAGCAGCTTAGCGCTCGGAAATTCACCCCTCCACTTT.

The chain uses TRBV5-1 and TRBJ2-6; 8 positions agree with TRBD1. CDR1 is SGHRS and CDR2 is YFSETQ in the germline V gene. Germline trimming cut 1 base from V and 0 bases from J; bases unmatched to any gene: 6. The CDR3 spans 18 residues. CDR3 residues: CASSLQGQALSGANVLTF. CDR3 nucleotides: TGCGCCAGCAGCTTGCAGGGACAGGCCCTCTCTGGGGCCAACGTCCTGACTTTC.

This sequence joins TRBV19 and TRBJ1-3; tentative D call: TRBD1 (6 bases). V shed 8 bases and J shed 0 bases, with 8 bases lying between them. Looked up from germline, CDR1 is LNHDA and CDR2 is SQIVND (reference sequence). CDR3 size: 13 residues. CDR3: CASSDSSGNTIYF. The CDR3 DNA reads TGTGCCAGTTCGGACAGCTCTGGAAACACCATATATTTT.

V gene TRBV28 combines with J gene TRBJ1-6; D not resolved. Germline V gives CDR1 MDHEN, CDR2 SYDVKM. The CDR3 totals 17 residues. The V end was cut by 9 bases, the J end by 4 bases, with 22 bases between. The CDR3 bases are TGTGCCAGGCCGGTGGCTCATAGGTCGGGATATAATTCACCCCTCCACTTT. This gives the protein CARPVAHRSGYNSPLHF.

In nucleotides, the CDR3 is TGTGCCAGCAGCCCCAGGGACAGGCGCACTGAAGCTTTCTTT. Amino acid sequence: CASSPRDRRTEAFF. The rearrangement joins TRBV7-2 to TRBJ1-1; 8 bases map to TRBD1. This CDR3 has 14 residues. Germline trimming cut 5 bases from V and 4 bases from J; bases unmatched to any gene: 6. From germline, CDR1 is SGHTA and CDR2 FQGNSA.

The rearrangement uses TRBV27 and TRBJ1-3; D unclear. V was pared by 0 bases and J by 0 bases, with 12 bases between. The germline gives CDR1 MNHEY, CDR2 SMNVEV (reference sequence). The length of the CDR3 is 17 residues. The CDR3 DNA follows: TGTGCCAGCAGTTTATCAGTAGGTGTAGGCTCTGGAAACACCATATATTTT. Residues: CASSLSVGVGSGNTIYF.

J is TRBJ2-7 and V is TRBV4-2, with D perhaps TRBD1 (5 bases). Germline V gene data show CDR1 as LGHNA and CDR2 as YNFKEQ. The CDR3 sequence is 12 residues long. The germline V and J ends were trimmed by 3 bases and 6 bases, with 9 bases remaining between them. As DNA, the CDR3 is TGTGCCAGCAGCCAGGCAGGGTTCGAGCAGTACTTC. It encodes CASSQAGFEQYF.

V usage is TRBV27 and J usage is TRBJ2-2, with 7 nucleotides matching TRBD2. V was clipped by 2 bases and J by 7 bases; unmatched bases: 7. Germline loops: CDR1 MNHEY, CDR2 SMNVEV (reference sequence). The CDR3 extends over 15 amino acids. The CDR3 is CASSLRRGLGGELFF. In nucleotides, the CDR3 is TGTGCCAGCAGTTTAAGGCGGGGGTTGGGCGGGGAGCTGTTTTTT.

The V and J genes are TRBV5-4 and TRBJ1-2; no firm D call. The V gene lost 5 bases and the J gene lost 7 bases, with 21 bases spanning the gap. The germline V gene encodes CDR1 SGHNT and CDR2 YYREEE (reference sequence). The CDR3 runs to 15 residues. DNA of the CDR3: TGTGCCAGCAGTTCGAAAGGCGAGGGCCGGGGTGGCTACACCTTC. Protein sequence: CASSSKGEGRGGYTF.

This chain joins TRBV29-1 and TRBJ2-1; 8 bases are shared with TRBD1. Trimming took 4 bases from V and 9 from J; bases not matched to a gene: 11. The CDR3 loop spans 14 amino acids. Germline V gene sequence: CDR1 SQVTM, CDR2 ANQGSEA. Written as DNA, the CDR3 is TGCAGCGTTGCTGTACAGGGGGTCGTCATTGAGCAGTTCTTC. Protein product: CSVAVQGVVIEQFF.

The chain joins TRBV11-2 to TRBJ2-1; 8 bases match TRBD2. J gave up 3 bases and V 1 base, and 2 bases lay outside the gene matches. Germline CDR1 and CDR2: SGHAT and FQNNGV. The CDR3 has 15 amino acids. This chain's CDR3 is CASSLVGTSYNEQFF. The CDR3 region has the DNA TGTGCCAGCAGCTTAGTGGGGACTAGCTACAATGAGCAGTTCTTC. Looking up the rest from reference TRBV11-2 and TRBJ2-1 gives the full variable domain: EAGVAQSPRYKIIEKRQSVAFWCNPISGHATLYWYQQILGQGPKLLIQFQNNGVVDDSQLPKDRFSAERLKGVDSTLKIQPAKLEDSAVYLCASSLVGTSYNEQFFGPGTRLTVL.

This clone was seen once. This sequence joins TRBV9 and TRBJ2-2; D remains ambiguous. Trimming took off 0 bases at V and 4 bases at J, with 7 bases between the two ends. The V gene's germline CDR1 is SGDLS and CDR2 YYNGEE. This CDR3 spans 14 amino acids. CDR3 amino acids: CASSVEGSTGELFF. Written as DNA, the CDR3 is TGTGCCAGCAGCGTAGAAGGTTCCACCGGGGAGCTGTTTTTT.